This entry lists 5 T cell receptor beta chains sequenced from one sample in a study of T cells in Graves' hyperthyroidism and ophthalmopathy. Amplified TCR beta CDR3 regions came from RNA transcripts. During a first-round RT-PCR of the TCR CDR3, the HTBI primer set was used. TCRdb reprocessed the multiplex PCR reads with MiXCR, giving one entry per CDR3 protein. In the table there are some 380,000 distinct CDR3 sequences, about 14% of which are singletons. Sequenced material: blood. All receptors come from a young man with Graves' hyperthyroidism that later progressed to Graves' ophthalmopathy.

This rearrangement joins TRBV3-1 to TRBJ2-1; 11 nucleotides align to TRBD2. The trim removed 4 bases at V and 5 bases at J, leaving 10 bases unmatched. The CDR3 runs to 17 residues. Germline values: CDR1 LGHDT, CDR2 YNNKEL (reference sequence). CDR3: CASSPRVAGGRDNEQFF. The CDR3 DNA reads TGTGCCAGCAGCCCCCGCGTAGCGGGGGGGCGCGACAATGAGCAGTTCTTC.

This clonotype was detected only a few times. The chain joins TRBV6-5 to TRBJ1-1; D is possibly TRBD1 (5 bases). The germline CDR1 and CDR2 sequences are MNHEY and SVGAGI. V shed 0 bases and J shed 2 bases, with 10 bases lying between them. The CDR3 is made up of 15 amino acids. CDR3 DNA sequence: TGTGCCAGCAGTTACTCGTACGGGGGAAACACTGAAGCTTTCTTT. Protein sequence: CASSYSYGGNTEAFF.

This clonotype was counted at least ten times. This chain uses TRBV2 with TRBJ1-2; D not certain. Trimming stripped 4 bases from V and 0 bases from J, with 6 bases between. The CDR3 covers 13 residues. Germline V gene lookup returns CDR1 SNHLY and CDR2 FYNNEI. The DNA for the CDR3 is TGTGCCAGCAGTGTGGCTCCTAACTATGGCTACACCTTC. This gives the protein CASSVAPNYGYTF.

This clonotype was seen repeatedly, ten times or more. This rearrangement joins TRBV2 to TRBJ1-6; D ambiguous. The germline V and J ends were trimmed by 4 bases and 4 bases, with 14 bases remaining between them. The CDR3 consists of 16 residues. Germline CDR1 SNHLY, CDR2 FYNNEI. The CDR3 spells CASSVRPGVYNSPLHF. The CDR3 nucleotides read TGTGCCAGCAGTGTTCGGCCAGGCGTTTATAATTCACCCCTCCACTTT. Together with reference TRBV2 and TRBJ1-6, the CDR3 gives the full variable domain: EPEVTQTPSHQVTQMGQEVILRCVPISNHLYFYWYRQILGQKVEFLVSFYNNEISEKSEIFDDQFSVERPDGSNFTLKIRSTKLEDSAMYFCASSVRPGVYNSPLHFGNGTRLTVT.

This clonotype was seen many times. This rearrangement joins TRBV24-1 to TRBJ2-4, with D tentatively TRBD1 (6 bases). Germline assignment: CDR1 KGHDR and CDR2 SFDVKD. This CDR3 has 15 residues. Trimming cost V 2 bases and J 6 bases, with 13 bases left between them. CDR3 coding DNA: TGTGCCACCAGTGATTCCCAGGGGCTTGGAAACATTCAGTACTTC. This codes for CATSDSQGLGNIQYF.